The clone carrying this TCR beta chain was picked up many times. The entry originates in a study of breast tumors, draining lymph nodes, adjacent tissues. Breast cancer patients provided tissue from their axillary draining lymph nodes. TCRdb independently ran MiXCR on the multiplex PCR reads; one entry per CDR3 protein. The data contain 150,000 to 200,000 distinct CDR3 sequences, 31% of them seen just once; the ten biggest clones take up roughly 4.3%. The CDR3 consists of 12 residues. V lost 4 bases and J 2 bases, leaving 4 bases between the germline ends. In germline, CDR1 is SNHLY, CDR2 FYNNEI. The receptor comes from a female donor with breast cancer. Some clones in this sample may be carry-over from other donors' samples. The V and J genes are TRBV2 and TRBJ2-3; unclear D gene. Source material: axillary lymph node tissue. CDR3 bases: TGTGCCAGCAGTGGGTACACAGATACGCAGTATTTT. It is translated as CASSGYTDTQYF.